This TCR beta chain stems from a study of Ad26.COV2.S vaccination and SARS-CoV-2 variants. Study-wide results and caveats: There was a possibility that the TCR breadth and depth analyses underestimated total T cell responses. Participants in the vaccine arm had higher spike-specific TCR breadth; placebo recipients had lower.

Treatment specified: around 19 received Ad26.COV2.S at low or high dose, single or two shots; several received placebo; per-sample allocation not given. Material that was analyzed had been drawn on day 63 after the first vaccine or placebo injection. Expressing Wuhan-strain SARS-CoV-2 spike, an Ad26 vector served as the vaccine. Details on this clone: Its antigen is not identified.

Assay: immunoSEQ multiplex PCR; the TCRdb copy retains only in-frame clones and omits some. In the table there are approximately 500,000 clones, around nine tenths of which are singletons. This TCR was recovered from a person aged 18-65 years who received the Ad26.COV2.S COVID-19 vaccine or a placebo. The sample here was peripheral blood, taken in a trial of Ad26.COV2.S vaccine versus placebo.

CDR3 sequence (DNA): TGTGCCTGGGCCCTAGCGGGAGTGGGGGCGGATACGCAGTATTTT. Its protein product is CAWALAGVGADTQYF. V is TRBV30 and J is TRBJ2-3, with 10 bases lining up with TRBD2. This CDR3 region has 15 residues. After removal of 5 bases from V and 6 bases from J, the junction contained 11 bases not matched to a gene. Germline-derived CDR1 and CDR2 are GTSNPN and SVGIG (reference sequence).